The 29 T cell receptor beta chains listed next were all sequenced from one sample in a study of vaccination and CD4 T cells after COVID-19. Treatment indicated: roughly 11-day PBMC culture with coronavirus spike peptide pools or control peptides (ViraFEST assay). Their specific antigens are unknown. Sequencing of the DNA from cultured CD4+ T cells was carried out with the Oncomine TCR Beta short-read assay. TCRdb processed the PCR reads anew with MiXCR; each CDR3 protein has one entry. The sample records approximately 17,000 distinct CDR3 sequences, approximately 48% being singletons. This material consisted of CD4+ T cells from blood, cultured in vitro, taken before SARS-CoV-2 vaccination. Receptor source: a human donor who had recovered from COVID-19.

In this sample, this clonotype turned up a few times. The chain links TRBV7-2 to TRBJ1-2; D call uncertain. CDR3 length: 13 residues. V lost 1 base to trimming and J lost 4 bases, with 7 bases between them. Germline V gives CDR1 SGHTA, CDR2 FQGNSA. The CDR3 DNA is TGTGCCAGCAGCTTAGAAAGGACCTATGGCTACACCTTC. Residues: CASSLERTYGYTF.

This sequence joins TRBV7-6 and TRBJ2-7, with TRBD1 matching 7 bases. The length of the CDR3 is 14 residues. Germline-derived CDR1 and CDR2 are SGHVS and FNYEAQ. Trimming removed 1 base from V and 2 bases from J; junction bases left unmatched: 2. In DNA form, the CDR3 reads TGTGCCAGCAGCTTAGTTCAGGGGGCCTACGAGCAGTACTTC. Translated: CASSLVQGAYEQYF.

V is TRBV24-1 and J is TRBJ2-5, with D tentatively TRBD1 or TRBD2 (6 bases each). The germline CDR1 and CDR2 sequences are KGHDR and SFDVKD. The CDR3 is made up of 17 amino acids. Trimming took off 0 bases at V and 5 bases at J, with 18 bases between the two ends. The CDR3 DNA is TGTGCCACCAGTGATTTGTTCCCCCGGGGGCGCGGGGAGACCCAGTACTTC. Its protein product is CATSDLFPRGRGETQYF.

The chain combines TRBV28 with TRBJ1-2, with D possibly matching TRBD1 (5 bases). The CDR3 runs to 14 residues. Per germline, CDR1 MDHEN and CDR2 SYDVKM. The V end lost 6 bases, the J end lost 3 bases, and 14 bases lay between the germline ends. The CDR3 bases are TGTGCCAGCAGCCCGGGACGCACAGACTATGGCTACACCTTC. Translated, it gives CASSPGRTDYGYTF.

The chain recombines TRBV20-1 with TRBJ2-5; TRBD2 agrees at 9 bases. The CDR3 runs to 14 residues. V gave up 7 bases and J gave up 7 bases; unmatched junction bases: 13. From germline, CDR1 is DFQATT and CDR2 SNEGSKA (reference sequence). In nucleotides, the CDR3 is TGCAGTGTTGCTAGCGGGGTCGCCCTAGGGACCCAGTACTTC. It codes for CSVASGVALGTQYF.

The chain combines TRBV20-1 with TRBJ1-6, with D perhaps matching TRBD1 (5 bases). CDR1 is DFQATT and CDR2 is SNEGSKA in the germline V gene (reference sequence). CDR3 length: 14 amino acids. V shed 4 bases and J shed 10 bases, with 17 bases lying between them. CDR3 nucleotide sequence: TGCAGTGCTAATAAAGGCGGGGGATCGTCACCCCTCCACTTT. This encodes CSANKGGGSSPLHF.

There are a few counts of this clonotype. The gene calls are TRBV2 and TRBJ1-5, with D possibly TRBD1 on 5 matching bases. Germline V gene data show CDR1 as SNHLY and CDR2 as FYNNEI. V gave up 5 bases and J gave up 5 bases, with 13 bases separating them. The CDR3 sequence is 14 residues long. The CDR3 DNA follows: TGTGCCAGCAGTCGAGACAGAGGATATCAGCCCCAGCATTTT. Translation gives CASSRDRGYQPQHF.

CDR3 DNA sequence: TGTGCCAGCAGCTCGGGGATTCGGACAGGGAACACTGAAGCTTTCTTT. It specifies CASSSGIRTGNTEAFF. The V and J genes are TRBV5-4 and TRBJ1-1, with TRBD1 matching 7 bases. The length of the CDR3 is 16 residues. Germline CDR1 reads SGHNT; CDR2 reads YYREEE (reference sequence). J lost 1 base, V lost 3 bases, and 9 bases had no gene match.

This chain connects TRBV24-1 to TRBJ2-5; 8 nucleotides match TRBD2. In germline, CDR1 is KGHDR, CDR2 SFDVKD. With V trimmed by 3 bases and J by 5 bases, 4 bases remained unmatched. The CDR3 sequence is 14 residues long. CDR3 protein: CATSDPRGGETQYF. The CDR3 region has the DNA TGTGCCACCAGTGATCCCCGCGGGGGGGAGACCCAGTACTTC.

CDR3 in amino acids: CASSARGRNEQYF. CDR3 sequence (DNA): TGTGCCAGCAGTGCCAGGGGGCGGAACGAGCAGTACTTC. The chain employs TRBV27 and TRBJ2-7; TRBD1 matches at 8 bases. In germline, CDR1 is MNHEY, CDR2 SMNVEV (reference sequence). The junction had 5 bases not matched to a gene; V was cut back by 5 bases and J by 5 bases. The CDR3 sequence is 13 residues long.

This clonotype was observed a few times. CDR3 DNA: TGTGCCAGTAGTATCGGGCAGGGGCAAGAGACCCAGTACTTC. Its translation: CASSIGQGQETQYF. The chain is built from TRBV19 and TRBJ2-5; D perhaps matches TRBD1 (6 bases). The CDR3 sequence is 14 residues long. Trimming removed 3 bases at V and 2 bases at J, with 10 bases between. Germline V CDR1 and CDR2: LNHDA, SQIVND (reference sequence).

The chain is built from TRBV19 and TRBJ1-1; 8 nucleotides match TRBD1. The CDR3 is 16 amino acids. Losses at the gene ends were 4 bases for V and 4 bases for J; bases not matched to a gene: 11. Germline CDR1 is LNHDA and CDR2 is SQIVND (reference sequence). The CDR3 DNA is TGTGCCAGTAGTAAGAGTAGGACAGGGTCCGGCACTGAAGCTTTCTTT. It specifies CASSKSRTGSGTEAFF.

The CDR3 bases are TGTGCCAGCAGCCGTCCGGGACTCTACAATGAGCAGTTCTTC. Protein product: CASSRPGLYNEQFF. The chain combines TRBV7-9 with TRBJ2-1, with D possibly being TRBD2 (6 bases). Deletions cut 5 bases from V and 3 bases from J, with 11 bases between. This CDR3 comprises 14 residues. CDR1 is SEHNR, CDR2 FQNEAQ, per germline (reference sequence).

This clonotype was counted once. The V call is TRBV5-1, the J call TRBJ2-1; 10 bases fit TRBD1. Judging by the DNA end, TRBJ2-7 fits better; the J call may be wrong. The CDR3 length is 15 residues. Germline CDR1 and CDR2: SGHRS and YFSETQ. The CDR3 region has the DNA TGCGCCAGCAGCTTGGGACAGGGGGCGCATGCCGAGCAGTACTTC. Encoded protein: CASSLGQGAHAEQYF.

The rearrangement joins TRBV27 to TRBJ2-1, with 13 bases that match TRBD2. The CDR3 loop spans 17 amino acids. Germline V gene data show CDR1 as MNHEY and CDR2 as SMNVEV (reference sequence). V lost 1 base and J lost 6; bases outside the gene matches: 6. CDR3 sequence: CASSLFLTSGRVNEQFF. For the CDR3, the DNA is TGTGCCAGCAGTTTATTCCTCACTAGCGGGAGGGTCAATGAGCAGTTCTTC.

This chain joins TRBV7-9 and TRBJ2-1; D gene unclear. V was shortened by 1 base and J by 10 bases, with 5 bases between the two germline ends. The length of the CDR3 is 11 residues. Germline CDR1 and CDR2: SEHNR and FQNEAQ (reference sequence). DNA for the CDR3: TGTGCCAGCAGCTTAGAGATAGAGCAGTTCTTC. This gives the protein CASSLEIEQFF.

V and J are TRBV20-1 and TRBJ2-1, with D possibly being TRBD2 (6 bases). CDR1 and CDR2 from the germline V gene are DFQATT and SNEGSKA (reference sequence). Trimming pared 5 bases from V and 0 bases from J, leaving 17 bases between. This CDR3 is built from 16 residues. The CDR3 is CSAVEGRKSSYNEQFF. In DNA, the CDR3 is TGCAGTGCTGTGGAGGGAAGGAAGAGCTCCTACAATGAGCAGTTCTTC.

The chain carries TRBV29-1 and TRBJ1-1; TRBD1 might be the D (6 bases). The germline gives CDR1 SQVTM, CDR2 ANQGSEA. This CDR3 is 15 amino acids long. V dropped 7 bases and J dropped 2 bases, with 20 bases sitting between them. DNA of the CDR3: TGCAGCGGCAGAGAAACAGGGTTACCCAACACTGAAGCTTTCTTT. Protein sequence: CSGRETGLPNTEAFF.

The chain combines TRBV2 with TRBJ1-5, with D unresolved. CDR1 SNHLY and CDR2 FYNNEI come from the germline V gene. Trimming removed 4 bases from V and 5 bases from J, with 15 bases in between. The length of the CDR3 is 15 residues. The CDR3 DNA follows: TGTGCCAGCAGTGGCCGGGAAGCCCCTCATCAGCCCCAGCATTTT. Translated, it gives CASSGREAPHQPQHF.

This chain connects TRBV11-3 to TRBJ1-3; D unresolved. This CDR3 region has 13 residues. Germline CDR1 and CDR2: SGHNT and YENEEA. Trimming removed 5 bases from V and 8 bases from J, with 13 bases in between. The CDR3 reads CASSPRDTDTIYF. CDR3 DNA sequence: TGTGCCAGCAGCCCCCGGGATACGGACACCATATATTTT.

This rearrangement joins TRBV19 to TRBJ2-5; 7 bases map to TRBD1. The CDR3 contains 15 residues. Unmatched junction bases numbered 8, after V lost 3 bases and J lost 4 bases. Looked up from germline, CDR1 is LNHDA and CDR2 is SQIVND (reference sequence). The CDR3 nucleotides are TGTGCCAGTAGTATGCCCCGGACAGGAGGAGAGACCCAGTACTTC. Translating it yields CASSMPRTGGETQYF.

V gene TRBV12-3 or TRBV12-4 combines with J gene TRBJ2-5; maybe TRBD1 (5 bases). V lost 3 bases, J lost 7 bases, and 18 bases lay in between. The length of the CDR3 is 15 residues. The CDR3 DNA sequence: TGTGCCAGCAGTTTCGGTCAGGGCCAGGGTAGGACCCAGTACTTC. Protein product: CASSFGQGQGRTQYF.

The chain has TRBV2 and TRBJ1-5; no firm D call. Trimming removed 6 bases at V and 5 bases at J, with 11 bases between. The CDR3 is 13 residues long. The germline V gene has CDR1 SNHLY and CDR2 FYNNEI. The CDR3 protein is CASRGLYYQPQHF. DNA for the CDR3: TGTGCCAGCAGGGGCCTGTATTATCAGCCCCAGCATTTT.

In this sample, this clonotype turned up a few times. The chain links TRBV7-2 to TRBJ2-2; 9 nucleotides align to TRBD2. The length of the CDR3 is 16 residues. With 4 bases clipped from V and 4 bases from J, the junction kept 7 bases outside the gene matches. The germline gives CDR1 SGHTA, CDR2 FQGNSA. Here the CDR3 reads CASSSQAGGGTGELFF. The CDR3 DNA reads as TGTGCCAGCAGCTCGCAAGCGGGAGGAGGCACCGGGGAGCTGTTTTTT.

J is TRBJ2-3 and V is TRBV6-2 or TRBV6-3, with a weak D call TRBD1 (5 bases). This CDR3 comprises 14 residues. V was pared by 4 bases and J by 0 bases, with 8 bases between. Germline V gives CDR1 MNHEY, CDR2 SVGEGT. CDR3 sequence: CASSSDTSTDTQYF. CDR3 nucleotide sequence: TGTGCCAGCAGTTCGGACACCAGCACAGATACGCAGTATTTT.

The CDR3 sequence is CASSLSLTSGGYNEQFF. The CDR3, as DNA: TGTGCCAGCAGTTTATCCTTGACTAGCGGCGGGTACAATGAGCAGTTCTTC. V usage is TRBV27 and J usage is TRBJ2-1, with 9 bases aligning to TRBD2. V lost 0 bases and J lost 4; bases outside the gene matches: 7. The germline gives CDR1 MNHEY, CDR2 SMNVEV (reference sequence). The length of the CDR3 is 17 residues.

This rearrangement joins TRBV7-3 to TRBJ2-1, with D uncertain. This CDR3 region has 13 residues. Germline CDR1 is SGHTA and CDR2 is FQGTGA. The V gene lost 0 bases and the J gene lost 7 bases, with 7 bases spanning the gap. The CDR3 nucleotides are TGTGCCAGCAGCTTAACGGAAGATAATGAGCAGTTCTTC. Translated: CASSLTEDNEQFF.

The chain couples TRBV7-2 to TRBJ1-1, with D unresolved. The CDR3 is made up of 15 amino acids. Germline V gene lookup returns CDR1 SGHTA and CDR2 FQGNSA. The V end was cut by 1 base, the J end by 6 bases, with 15 bases between. CDR3 residues: CASSLGKARRAEAFF. The CDR3 bases are TGTGCCAGCAGCTTAGGAAAGGCTCGGCGAGCTGAAGCTTTCTTT.

This clonotype appeared once. V is TRBV11-2 and J is TRBJ2-1; TRBD2 matches 10 bases. Germline values: CDR1 SGHAT, CDR2 FQNNGV. This CDR3 has 14 residues. V was pared by 6 bases and J by 9 bases, with 8 bases of the junction left unmatched. CDR3 in DNA: TGTGCCAGCAGGAGATTAGCGGGAGGATCTGAGCAGTTCTTC. This gives the protein CASRRLAGGSEQFF.